One sample yielded the 9 T cell receptor beta chains listed below, sequenced in a study of CD8+ T cells in alopecia areata listed by TCRdb under 2018. Library method: the immunoSEQ multiplex PCR assay. To provide template for TCR sequencing, every sample had RNA extracted and reverse transcribed into cDNA. TCRdb took this table from immuneACCESS and kept in-frame rearrangements with V and J called. Such tables lack part of the clones; where checked against another copy, unresolved V genes explain under half of the gap, and the rest is unexplained. The sample table lists a few hundred thousand clones, approximately 60% of them with a count of one. The ten largest clones capture nearly 5% of the sample. Source material: CD8+ T cells sorted from blood. All receptors come from a human donor in good health.

The chain is built from TRBV5-6 and TRBJ1-1; unclear D gene. CDR1 and CDR2 from the germline V gene are SGHDT and YYEEEE. The V and J ends lost 7 bases and 5 bases respectively, with 18 bases between them. The CDR3 loop spans 14 amino acids. CDR3 loop: CASGPSDSVTEAFF. CDR3 nucleotide sequence: TGTGCCAGCGGACCCTCCGATAGTGTGACTGAAGCTTTCTTT.

The chain has TRBV9 and TRBJ1-2; 7 bases fit TRBD1. The CDR3 sequence is 13 residues long. J lost 8 bases, V lost 5 bases, and 9 bases had no gene match. Germline CDR1 reads SGDLS; CDR2 reads YYNGEE. CDR3 region: CASREKQGIGYTF. The CDR3 coding sequence is TGTGCCAGCAGGGAAAAACAGGGGATCGGCTACACCTTC.

CDR3 amino acids: CSVYWENTGELFF. In DNA form, the CDR3 reads TGCAGCGTTTATTGGGAGAACACCGGGGAGCTGTTTTTT. The chain has TRBV29-1 and TRBJ2-2; no definite D call. The ends were cut back, 5 bases at V and 1 base at J, with 8 bases in the middle. Germline lookup yields CDR1 SQVTM and CDR2 ANQGSEA. The CDR3 is made up of 13 amino acids.

The chain uses TRBV27 and TRBJ2-4; 9 bases agree with TRBD1. CDR1 is MNHEY and CDR2 is SMNVEV in the germline V gene (reference sequence). This CDR3 has 15 residues. Trimming took 0 bases from V and 8 from J; bases not matched to a gene: 5. The CDR3 DNA sequence: TGTGCCAGCAGTTTATCGACAGGGGGGCGAGACATTCAGTACTTC. It codes for CASSLSTGGRDIQYF.

In this sample, this clone turned up a few times. The gene calls are TRBV4-1 and TRBJ1-2, with D perhaps matching TRBD1 (5 bases). The V gene lost 1 base and the J gene lost 2 bases, with 8 bases spanning the gap. The CDR3 is 14 residues long. Per germline, CDR1 MGHRA and CDR2 YSYEKL. The CDR3 loop reads CASSQARGNYGYTF. DNA of the CDR3: TGCGCCAGCAGCCAAGCCCGGGGGAACTATGGCTACACCTTC.

This rearrangement joins TRBV14 to TRBJ1-1; 9 bases are shared with TRBD1. V lost 0 bases and J lost 4; bases outside the gene matches: 9. Germline CDR1 is SGHDN and CDR2 is FVKESK. This CDR3 region has 17 residues. CDR3 protein: CASSQEGTGSFGTEAFF. CDR3 nucleotides: TGTGCCAGCAGCCAAGAGGGGACAGGGTCTTTCGGCACTGAAGCTTTCTTT. The complete variable domain, with remaining parts taken from reference TRBV14 and TRBJ1-1, reads EAGVTQFPSHSVIEKGQTVTLRCDPISGHDNLYWYRRVMGKEIKFLLHFVKESKQDESGMPNNRFLAERTGGTYSTLKVQPAELEDSGVYFCASSQEGTGSFGTEAFFGQGTRLTVV.

There are a few counts of this clone. This rearrangement joins TRBV7-9 to TRBJ1-1; D may be TRBD1 (5 bases). The germline CDR1 and CDR2 sequences are SEHNR and FQNEAQ (reference sequence). The CDR3 covers 12 residues. Trimming took 3 bases from V and 7 from J, leaving 9 bases between them. The CDR3: CASSFQGSEAFF. In DNA, the CDR3 is TGTGCCAGCAGCTTTCAGGGCAGTGAAGCTTTCTTT.

V gene TRBV25-1 combines with J gene TRBJ1-6; D might be TRBD1 (5 bases). Trimming left V 3 bases short and J 8 bases short, with 11 bases between. The V gene's germline CDR1 is MGHDK and CDR2 SYGVNS. This CDR3 is 14 amino acids long. CDR3 in DNA: TGTGCCAGCAGTGAGAGGGGAGAATATTCACCCCTCCACTTT. This encodes CASSERGEYSPLHF.

This chain uses TRBV2 with TRBJ2-6; D unclear. Per germline, CDR1 SNHLY and CDR2 FYNNEI. The CDR3 length is 13 residues. The germline V and J ends were trimmed by 6 bases and 1 base, with 4 bases remaining between them. The CDR3 spells CASRGSGANVLTF. In nucleotides, the CDR3 is TGTGCCAGCAGGGGGTCTGGGGCCAACGTCCTGACTTTC.